The rows below give T cell receptor beta chains drawn from one sample of a study of human T cells and chemical hapten exposure. TCRdb reprocessed the RACE reads via MiXCR and lists one record per CDR3 protein. The sample includes some 150,000 distinct CDR3 sequences, about 12% of them seen just once. Sequenced material: whole blood, taken in connection with sensitization to the hapten diphenylcyclopropenone (DPC). Receptor source: a woman aged 45-65 years with alopecia areata. Some clones in this sample may be carry-over from other donors' samples. CDR3s leave out the opening cysteine and the closing phenylalanine or tryptophan. The order of the fields is V gene, CDR3 protein.

>TRBV7-9
ASTGGLARRDEQF
>TRBV10-3
AISKQGATEDEAF
>TRBV19
ASSAENRGGELF
>TRBV27
ASRPLGGNQPQH
>TRBV14
ASSQVPNLIADLYNEQF
>TRBV5-6
ASSKGTVNEKLF
>TRBV6-2/TRBV6-3
ASSQRAGGPYEQY
>TRBV14
ASSRRLAATDTQY
>TRBV20-1
SARVSGTARTYEQY
>TRBV28
ASTIGPVNTQY
>TRBV27
ASSHRPRASGRYPSTDTQY
>TRBV12-3/TRBV12-4
ASSARDSGANVLT
>TRBV6-5
ASSPALSSGANNEQF
>TRBV3-1
ASSHLRRGQSYEQY
>TRBV19
ASQRDHEQY
>TRBV18
ASSLRAGVENEQF
>TRBV19
ASSIVEGRWRGYT
>TRBV6-2/TRBV6-3
ASSGMQRSTGELF
>TRBV15
ATSRDQGGYNEQF
>TRBV7-3
ASSLTWGRGRYNEQF
>TRBV2
ASSPTLGQGGSNTEAF
>TRBV27
ASSLSSGAEYTGELF
>TRBV25-1
ASSEGLPTDTQY
>TRBV7-3
ASSLTAGPHEQF
>TRBV5-4
ASSLRKGRGLGNEQF
>TRBV5-4
ASRDGVTPSSYEQY
>TRBV20-1
SARDRMSNQPQH
>TRBV5-1
ASSLSAPDTQY
>TRBV19
ASSIQQSGTGELF
>TRBV6-2/TRBV6-3
ASSRLGEAF
>TRBV27
ASSRGVQGSPLH
>TRBV7-2
ASSLGLAGAYNEQF
>TRBV5-4
ASSLAKNTEAF
>TRBV11-2
ASSFSGRPEYQEQF
>TRBV6-2/TRBV6-3
ASRPGIRYAETQY
>TRBV7-2
ASSLSSGYTDTQY
>TRBV27
ASSLGWNQETQY
>TRBV9
ASSVGGPPYNEQF
>TRBV6-5
ASSYSPAKPQH
>TRBV20-1
SAPRTGPSTDTQY
>TRBV28
ASTAPLAGGVRNEQF
>TRBV12-3/TRBV12-4
ASRDSGSPYEQY
>TRBV7-8
ASSSLRQDTQY
>TRBV19
ASSPGLGVTDTQY
>TRBV20-1
SATTPGAGGTEAF
>TRBV6-2/TRBV6-3
ASTKTGFMNTEAF
>TRBV19
ASRGNGRDGAEAF
>TRBV9
AHREGYAYEQY
>TRBV5-6
ASSLGTGNQPQH
>TRBV6-5
ASSYVGWDTEAF
>TRBV2
ASSEAQEKQF
>TRBV4-1
ASSHSGTATNEKLF
>TRBV5-1
ASSRIQGADEQF
>TRBV29-1
SVAGNVYEQY
>TRBV7-6
ASSSPGRGLADNEQF
>TRBV5-4
ASSLALRGRDTQY
>TRBV19
ASSTRTYQETQY